What follows are 7 T cell receptor beta chains derived from one specimen sequenced in a study of Tregs in tolerant kidney transplant recipients. TCRdb's copy holds only in-frame clones and misses some; the assay was immunoSEQ multiplex PCR. The table for this sample gives tens of thousands of clones. Recipients received nonmyeloablative bone marrow transplants from related graft donors, with transient mixed chimerism. Material: CD4+ T cells from blood (PBMCs), obtained 24 months after the transplant. These receptors all come from a human patient who received a combined kidney and bone marrow transplant. Part of the T cell pool may stem from the graft donor.

In terms of frequency, this clone is medium-sized. The CDR3 spells CASSQVLETQYF. CDR3 DNA (partial): TGTGCCAGCAGCCAAGTTCTCGAGACC. The chain joins TRBV14 to TRBJ2-5; no clear D gene. The read finishes 3 residues shy of the CDR3 end, and the germline J gene is used to complete it. The CDR3 length is 12 residues. V was pared by 1 base and J by 5 bases, with 5 bases between. Germline CDR1 reads SGHDN; CDR2 reads FVKESK. Combining the CDR3 with reference TRBV14 and TRBJ2-5 gives the whole variable domain EAGVTQFPSHSVIEKGQTVTLRCDPISGHDNLYWYRRVMGKEIKFLLHFVKESKQDESGMPNNRFLAERTGGTYSTLKVQPAELEDSGVYFCASSQVLETQYFGPGTRLLVL.

Worth noting for this clone: Sequencing ends 3 residues short of the CDR3 end; the germline J gene provides the rest. The rearrangement uses TRBV2 and TRBJ1-2; 7 bases agree with TRBD1. With V trimmed by 3 bases and J by 0 bases, 1 base remained unmatched. The CDR3 is 14 amino acids. Germline CDR1 SNHLY, CDR2 FYNNEI. The part of the CDR3 DNA that was read is TGTGCCAGCAGTGAGGGACAGCCTAACTATGGC. Its translation is CASSEGQPNYG. The complete CDR3 sequence is CASSEGQPNYGYTF.

CDR3 region: CASCRDRYSYEQYF. CDR3 DNA, as far as it was read: TGTGCCAGTTGCCGGGACAGGTACTCCTACGAG. V is TRBV19 and J is TRBJ2-7, with TRBD1 matching 8 bases. The read falls 3 residues short of the CDR3 end, and the missing part is taken from the germline J gene. After removal of 8 bases from V and 0 bases from J, the junction contained 6 bases not matched to a gene. The germline V gene has CDR1 LNHDA and CDR2 SQIVND (reference sequence). There are 14 residues in the CDR3.

Regarding this clone: The CDR3 goes on 3 residues after the read ends, and that part is filled in from the germline J gene. The V gene is TRBV6-1, the J gene TRBJ2-4, with a tentative D call TRBD1 (6 bases). Trimming stripped 3 bases from V and 8 bases from J, with 11 bases between. The CDR3 has 13 amino acids. Germline V gene data show CDR1 as MNHNS and CDR2 as SASEGT. The CDR3 DNA, read in part, is TGTGCCAGCAGTGACGGACAGCTGGACATT. Protein product: CASSDGQLDI. The entire CDR3 protein is CASSDGQLDIQYF.

For this clone: The read comes to an end 3 residues before the CDR3 does, leaving the germline J gene to fill in the end. The chain couples TRBV30 to TRBJ2-6; 8 nucleotides align to TRBD1. CDR1 is GTSNPN and CDR2 is SVGIG in the germline V gene (reference sequence). This CDR3 is built from 18 residues. J lost 0 bases, V lost 5 bases, and 12 bases had no gene match. The CDR3 spells CAWLTRDRHLSGANVLTF. CDR3 bases read: TGTGCCTGGCTGACCCGGGACAGGCATCTCTCTGGGGCCAACGTC.

Comments on this clone: The read ends 3 residues shy of where the CDR3 ends; the end is completed using the germline J gene. The J gene is TRBJ1-6, the V gene TRBV5-4; 7 nucleotides line up with TRBD1. V lost 0 bases, J lost 6 bases, and 3 bases stayed unmatched. The CDR3 is 15 amino acids. Germline V lookup: CDR1 SGHNT, CDR2 YYREEE (reference sequence). The CDR3 DNA, read in part, is TGTGCCAGCAGCTTGGTGGACAGGATTAATTCACCC. Its protein product is CASSLVDRINSP. The whole CDR3 protein reads CASSLVDRINSPLHF.

Turning to this clone: The read ends 3 residues before the CDR3 terminus; that terminus is restored from the germline J gene. The chain couples TRBV7-6 to TRBJ2-1, with 9 nucleotides matching TRBD2. Germline CDR1 reads SGHVS; CDR2 reads FNYEAQ. V was pared by 1 base and J by 4 bases, with 11 bases of the junction left unmatched. The CDR3 covers 18 residues. CDR3 amino acids: CASSLEKKNSGSYNEQFF. The DNA read from the CDR3 is TGTGCCAGCAGCTTAGAGAAGAAGAATAGCGGGAGTTACAATGAG.